A single sample gave rise to the 11 T cell receptor beta chains below, sequenced in a study of blood T cell repertoires in COVID-19. Some clones are missing from TCRdb's copy, which holds only in-frame ones; the method was immunoSEQ multiplex PCR. The sample lists about 120,000 clones, more than 75% occurring once. The sequenced material came from peripheral blood. These receptors were taken from a man between 60 and 75 years old with COVID-19, enrolled during active disease.

This clone was recorded only once. This chain connects TRBV7-3 to TRBJ2-1, with D possibly matching TRBD1 (5 bases). The ends were cut back, 1 base at V and 5 bases at J, with 12 bases in the middle. The V gene's germline CDR1 is SGHTA and CDR2 FQGTGA. The CDR3 extends over 15 amino acids. Here the CDR3 reads CASSLNMAGHNEQFF. CDR3 nucleotides: TGTGCCAGCAGCTTAAATATGGCAGGGCACAATGAGCAGTTCTTC.

The V and J genes are TRBV7-2 and TRBJ2-1, with TRBD1 matching over 8 bases. The CDR3 covers 14 residues. Germline assignment: CDR1 SGHTA and CDR2 FQGNSA. The trim removed 5 bases at V and 10 bases at J, leaving 10 bases unmatched. The DNA of the CDR3 is TGTGCCAGCAGCCAGGGGGCTAGTCGGGACGAGCAGTTCTTC. Translation gives CASSQGASRDEQFF.

CDR3 in amino acids: CASSLAGRVRDIQYF. In DNA, the CDR3 is TGTGCCAGCAGCTTAGCAGGGAGGGTTCGAGACATTCAGTACTTC. The rearrangement uses TRBV11-1 and TRBJ2-4; TRBD2 matches 7 bases. The junction had 7 bases not matched to a gene; V was cut back by 0 bases and J by 8 bases. This CDR3 contains 15 residues. Germline assignment: CDR1 SGHAT and CDR2 FQDESV (reference sequence).

V usage is TRBV19 and J usage is TRBJ1-2, with a weak D call TRBD1 (6 bases). The CDR3 contains 16 residues. The ends were cut back, 1 base at V and 2 bases at J, with 14 bases in the middle. Per the germline V gene, CDR1 is LNHDA and CDR2 is SQIVND (reference sequence). The CDR3 spells CASSIGQGRGNYGYTF. Written as DNA, the CDR3 is TGTGCCAGTAGTATAGGGCAGGGGAGGGGAAACTATGGCTACACCTTC.

The V gene is TRBV5-5, the J gene TRBJ2-3; 8 bases map to TRBD1. Unmatched junction bases numbered 3, after V lost 3 bases and J lost 0 bases. The CDR3 is made up of 15 amino acids. Germline CDR1 is SGHKS and CDR2 is YYEKEE (reference sequence). The CDR3 DNA reads as TGTGCCAGCAGCTACGCAGGGGGCAGCACAGATACGCAGTATTTT. Translated, it gives CASSYAGGSTDTQYF.

This chain connects TRBV19 to TRBJ1-5, with 10 bases aligning to TRBD1. Germline lookup yields CDR1 LNHDA and CDR2 SQIVND (reference sequence). The CDR3 runs 15 residues. After removal of 8 bases from V and 6 bases from J, the junction contained 10 bases not matched to a gene. Written as DNA, the CDR3 is TGTGCCAGTTCCAGGGACAGGGGTAGAATTCAGCCCCAGCATTTT. Amino acid sequence: CASSRDRGRIQPQHF.

The chain has TRBV3-1 (or the pseudogene TRBV3-2) and TRBJ2-1; 12 nucleotides line up with TRBD2. The germline V gene encodes CDR1 LGHDT and CDR2 YNNKEL (reference sequence). The ends lost 4 bases at V and 9 bases at J; junction bases unmatched: 7. CDR3 length: 15 amino acids. The CDR3 protein is CASSRLAGGPLEQFF. Written as DNA, the CDR3 is TGTGCCAGCAGCCGGCTAGCGGGAGGGCCTCTTGAGCAGTTCTTC.

Notes on this clone: Other DNA sequences in the sample encode the same CDR3. The chain couples TRBV12-3 or TRBV12-4 to TRBJ1-1; unclear D gene. The CDR3 runs 13 residues. The V end lost 2 bases, the J end lost 1 base, and 5 bases lay between the germline ends. The CDR3 region is CASSLTPNTEAFF. Written as DNA, the CDR3 is TGTGCCAGCAGTTTAACACCGAACACTGAAGCTTTCTTT.

The V call is TRBV28, the J call TRBJ2-1; TRBD2 aligns across 9 bases. Germline V gene sequence: CDR1 MDHEN, CDR2 SYDVKM. Trimming at V came to 0 bases and at J to 7 bases, leaving 4 bases not matched to a gene. This CDR3 has 15 amino acids. The CDR3 here is CASSLWARGGNEQFF. CDR3 sequence (DNA): TGTGCCAGCAGTTTATGGGCGCGGGGGGGGAATGAGCAGTTCTTC.

The V call is TRBV6-2 or TRBV6-3, the J call TRBJ1-5; no clear D gene. The CDR3 consists of 18 residues. CDR1 MNHEY and CDR2 SVGEGT come from the germline V gene. V lost 0 bases to trimming and J lost 0 bases, with 15 bases between them. The CDR3 region has the DNA TGTGCCAGCAGTTACTCTGGTTTAGAAGCTAATAGCAATCAGCCCCAGCATTTT. Protein product: CASSYSGLEANSNQPQHF.

The V gene is TRBV28, the J gene TRBJ2-7; D is uncertain. The V end lost 4 bases, the J end lost 3 bases, and 7 bases lay between the germline ends. The CDR3 covers 12 residues. Germline V lookup: CDR1 MDHEN, CDR2 SYDVKM. The CDR3 region has the DNA TGTGCCAGCAGTTCGAGCCTCTACGAGCAGTACTTC. Its protein product is CASSSSLYEQYF.